A single sample is the source of the 26 T cell receptor beta chains below, sequenced in a study of Ad26.COV2.S vaccination and SARS-CoV-2 variants. TCRdb's copy holds only in-frame clones and misses some; the assay was immunoSEQ multiplex PCR. The table records approximately 410,000 clones, roughly 90% of them present only once. Noted treatment: 15 to 20 received Ad26.COV2.S at low or high dose, single or two shots; 5 received placebo; per-sample allocation not given. Day 63 following the first vaccine or placebo injection was when the samples were taken. Specimen: peripheral blood, collected in a trial of Ad26.COV2.S vaccine versus placebo. The receptors derive from a person aged 18-65 years who received the Ad26.COV2.S COVID-19 vaccine or a placebo.

The chain carries TRBV9 and TRBJ1-3, with a tentative D call TRBD1 (6 bases). V was trimmed by 4 bases and J by 4 bases, leaving 18 bases between them. CDR1 and CDR2 from the germline V gene are SGDLS and YYNGEE. CDR3 length: 16 amino acids. CDR3 DNA sequence: TGTGCCAGCAGCCCAGGGGTCCGGGTAGACGGAAACACCATATATTTT. Protein sequence: CASSPGVRVDGNTIYF.

V is TRBV6-5 and J is TRBJ2-3; 12 bases are a match to TRBD2. Germline-derived CDR1 and CDR2 are MNHEY and SVGAGI. The CDR3 sequence is 16 residues long. Trimming removed 2 bases from V and 6 bases from J; junction bases left unmatched: 6. CDR3 amino acids: CASSYELAGGGDTQYF. CDR3 DNA sequence: TGTGCCAGCAGTTACGAACTAGCGGGGGGAGGCGATACGCAGTATTTT.

V gene TRBV6-5 combines with J gene TRBJ2-7; the D gene is possibly TRBD2 (5 bases). This CDR3 is 15 amino acids long. V was pared by 6 bases and J by 0 bases, with 15 bases between. Per germline, CDR1 MNHEY and CDR2 SVGAGI. This CDR3 reads CASSPSGLSSYEQYF. The CDR3, as DNA: TGTGCCAGCAGCCCCAGTGGACTCAGCTCCTACGAGCAGTACTTC.

The J gene is TRBJ2-5, the V gene TRBV11-2, with 8 bases aligning to TRBD1. This CDR3 contains 16 residues. Germline loops: CDR1 SGHAT, CDR2 FQNNGV. J was trimmed by 1 base and V by 5 bases; bases with no gene match: 9. CDR3 protein: CASSPTGTGTQETQYF. CDR3 DNA: TGTGCCAGCAGCCCAACCGGGACAGGAACCCAAGAGACCCAGTACTTC.

The chain links TRBV12-3 or TRBV12-4 to TRBJ2-5, with a weak D call TRBD2 (5 bases). Trimming took 3 bases from V and 7 from J, leaving 12 bases between them. The CDR3 has 13 amino acids. The CDR3 DNA is TGTGCCAGCAGTTTTGGAGGAACTGGGACCCAGTACTTC. The encoded protein is CASSFGGTGTQYF.

J is TRBJ2-5 and V is TRBV11-2; the D gene could be TRBD1 or TRBD2 (5 bases each). The CDR3 is 14 residues long. V was pared by 4 bases and J by 9 bases, with 18 bases between. The germline CDR1 and CDR2 sequences are SGHAT and FQNNGV. The CDR3 region has the DNA TGTGCCAGCAGCTCATGGGACGGCCTATGGGCCCAGTACTTC. Encoded protein: CASSSWDGLWAQYF.

This rearrangement joins TRBV4-3 to TRBJ2-1, with TRBD2 matching over 8 bases. Unmatched junction bases numbered 2, after V lost 4 bases and J lost 0 bases. This CDR3 region has 15 residues. Germline lookup yields CDR1 LGHNA and CDR2 YSLEER. In DNA form, the CDR3 reads TGCGCCAGCAGCCTTGGGACTAGCTCCTACAATGAGCAGTTCTTC. This sequence encodes CASSLGTSSYNEQFF.

This chain joins TRBV29-1 and TRBJ2-1; D may correspond to TRBD1 or TRBD2 (5 bases each). CDR1 SQVTM and CDR2 ANQGSEA come from the germline V gene. CDR3 length: 14 amino acids. The germline V and J ends were trimmed by 5 bases and 0 bases, with 11 bases remaining between them. As DNA, the CDR3 is TGCAGCGTTTGGTCAGGGAGCTCCTACAATGAGCAGTTCTTC. This sequence encodes CSVWSGSSYNEQFF.

This clone occurred a few times. V gene TRBV5-1 combines with J gene TRBJ2-7; 7 nucleotides line up with TRBD1. Germline-derived CDR1 and CDR2 are SGHRS and YFSETQ. The V gene end was trimmed by 0 bases and the J gene end by 4 bases; junction bases not matched to a gene: 4. CDR3 size: 14 residues. The DNA of the CDR3 is TGCGCCAGCAGCTTGGTACAGGGGCGATACGAGCAGTACTTC. It translates to CASSLVQGRYEQYF.

A few counts support this clone. This chain connects TRBV19 to TRBJ1-1, with TRBD1 identical over 9 bases. J was trimmed by 1 base and V by 4 bases; bases with no gene match: 4. CDR3 length: 15 amino acids. The germline V gene encodes CDR1 LNHDA and CDR2 SQIVND (reference sequence). The chain's CDR3 is CASSTTGGRNTEAFF. CDR3 nucleotide sequence: TGTGCCAGTAGTACAACAGGGGGCCGGAACACTGAAGCTTTCTTT.

This chain connects TRBV12-3 or TRBV12-4 to TRBJ1-5; D possibly corresponds to TRBD1 (6 bases). The germline V and J ends were trimmed by 4 bases and 7 bases, with 11 bases remaining between them. This CDR3 is built from 13 residues. The CDR3 DNA reads as TGTGCCAGCAGTTCGAGGGGGAACCAGCCCCAGCATTTT. Translated: CASSSRGNQPQHF.

CDR3 loop: CASSGQRKQPQHF. CDR3 nucleotides: TGTGCCAGTAGTGGGCAGAGGAAGCAGCCCCAGCATTTT. The chain has TRBV19 and TRBJ1-5, with D unresolved. Trimming removed 5 bases from V and 7 bases from J, with 12 bases in between. CDR3 size: 13 residues. Germline assignment: CDR1 LNHDA and CDR2 SQIVND (reference sequence).

Comment on this clone: A single base separates this from a much larger clone, so it may be a read error. Here the CDR3 reads CASSSGVSYEQYF. CDR3 coding DNA: TGTGCCAGCAGCTCCGGGGTCTCCTACGAGCAGTACTTC. The chain joins TRBV7-9 to TRBJ2-7, with a weak D call TRBD2 (5 bases). V was clipped by 4 bases and J by 0 bases, with 7 bases between them. Germline assignment: CDR1 SEHNR and CDR2 FQNEAQ (reference sequence). The CDR3 covers 13 residues.

This rearrangement joins TRBV5-8 to TRBJ2-6; maybe TRBD1 (5 bases). Trimming cost V 1 base and J 0 bases, with 11 bases left between them. Germline V gene lookup returns CDR1 SGHTS and CDR2 YDEGEE. CDR3 length: 17 amino acids. CDR3 in amino acids: CASSLRGFLSGANVLTF. The CDR3 DNA follows: TGTGCCAGCAGCTTGAGGGGTTTCCTCTCTGGGGCCAACGTCCTGACTTTC.

Note on this clone: This sample includes further DNA sequences coding for the same CDR3. The chain links TRBV7-2 to TRBJ1-5; tentatively, D is TRBD1 (6 bases). Trimming stripped 1 base from V and 2 bases from J, with 6 bases between. From germline, CDR1 is SGHTA and CDR2 FQGNSA. There are 14 residues in the CDR3. The CDR3: CASSLDRGNQPQHF. The CDR3 DNA reads as TGTGCCAGCAGCTTAGACAGGGGCAATCAGCCCCAGCATTTT.

V and J are TRBV29-1 and TRBJ1-2; D might be TRBD1 (6 bases). The germline V gene encodes CDR1 SQVTM and CDR2 ANQGSEA. Trimming left V 3 bases short and J 5 bases short, with 13 bases between. This CDR3 is 13 amino acids long. CDR3 DNA sequence: TGCAGCGTTGATAGGCAGGGGACATATGGCTACACCTTC. Translating it yields CSVDRQGTYGYTF.

The rearrangement links TRBV28 to TRBJ2-3; possible D gene TRBD1, 5 bases. The CDR3 consists of 14 residues. Germline V gene sequence: CDR1 MDHEN, CDR2 SYDVKM. Trimming left V 3 bases short and J 2 bases short, with 9 bases between. The CDR3 DNA reads as TGTGCCAGCAGTTTGGGGCGGTACACAGATACGCAGTATTTT. Amino acids: CASSLGRYTDTQYF.

The chain couples TRBV25-1 to TRBJ1-1, with unresolved D. V lost 7 bases and J lost 8, with 20 bases in between. This CDR3 comprises 14 residues. Germline CDR1 MGHDK, CDR2 SYGVNS. The CDR3 DNA reads as TGTGCCAGCACCTCCGGGAGACTGGGCCGGGAAGCTTTCTTT. Encoded protein: CASTSGRLGREAFF.

V usage is TRBV18 and J usage is TRBJ2-1; 13 positions match TRBD2. V trimming: 2 bases; J trimming: 4 bases; junction bases outside the gene matches: 8. CDR3 length: 18 residues. CDR1 and CDR2 from the germline V gene are KGHSH and LQKENI. DNA for the CDR3: TGTGCCAGCTCACCAGGACAACTAGCGGGGGGGTTATACAATGAGCAGTTCTTC. Translation: CASSPGQLAGGLYNEQFF. Supplemented by reference TRBV18 and TRBJ2-1, the full variable domain reads NAGVMQNPRHLVRRRGQEARLRCSPMKGHSHVYWYRQLPEEGLKFMVYLQKENIIDESGMPKERFSAEFPKEGPSILRIQQVVRGDSAAYFCASSPGQLAGGLYNEQFFGPGTRLTVL.

The V call is TRBV7-2, the J call TRBJ1-3; 7 bases line up with TRBD1. The CDR3 covers 19 residues. V was clipped by 5 bases and J by 3 bases; unmatched bases: 19. Germline CDR1 is SGHTA and CDR2 is FQGNSA. CDR3 sequence (DNA): TGTGCCAGCAGCATAACGAGCCACCAAACAGGGGTCGATGGAAACACCATATATTTT. It codes for CASSITSHQTGVDGNTIYF.

This clone showed up just once. V and J are TRBV11-3 and TRBJ1-1; 8 positions agree with TRBD1. The CDR3 has 14 amino acids. The V and J ends lost 5 bases and 0 bases, in that order; junction bases with no gene match: 2. CDR1 is SGHNT, CDR2 YENEEA, per germline. CDR3 sequence: CASSPDRVNTEAFF. In DNA, the CDR3 is TGTGCCAGCAGCCCGGACAGGGTGAACACTGAAGCTTTCTTT.

This clone has a single count. V and J are TRBV7-9 and TRBJ2-5; 10 bases agree with TRBD2. Losses at the gene ends were 5 bases for V and 5 bases for J; bases not matched to a gene: 5. This CDR3 comprises 14 residues. CDR1 is SEHNR and CDR2 is FQNEAQ in the germline V gene (reference sequence). The CDR3 protein is CASSPRTSGETQYF. CDR3 in DNA: TGTGCCAGCAGCCCAAGGACTAGCGGTGAGACCCAGTACTTC.

This clone was observed a few times. This chain uses TRBV5-6 with TRBJ1-6; no firm D call. Germline V CDR1 and CDR2: SGHDT, YYEEEE. V was shortened by 2 bases and J by 0 bases, with 12 bases between the two germline ends. This CDR3 is 17 amino acids long. CDR3 amino acids: CASSLGPLSSYNSPLHF. The CDR3 bases are TGTGCCAGCAGCTTAGGACCCTTGAGCTCCTATAATTCACCCCTCCACTTT. Drawing the rest from reference TRBV5-6 and TRBJ1-6, the complete variable domain is DAGVTQSPTHLIKTRGQQVTLRCSPKSGHDTVSWYQQALGQGPQFIFQYYEEEERQRGNFPDRFSGHQFPNYSSELNVNALLLGDSALYLCASSLGPLSSYNSPLHFGNGTRLTVT.

The chain carries TRBV28 and TRBJ1-4; TRBD1 aligns across 9 bases. The CDR3 spans 16 residues. V lost 4 bases to trimming and J lost 2 bases; unmatched junction nucleotides: 5. Germline CDR1 reads MDHEN; CDR2 reads SYDVKM. The CDR3 nucleotides are TGTGCCAGCAGTTCTCAACAGGGGGCGACTAATGAAAAACTGTTTTTT. Residues: CASSSQQGATNEKLFF.

This clone was observed a few times. The same CDR3 can be traced to other DNA sequences in this sample. This sequence joins TRBV7-9 and TRBJ2-3, with TRBD1 matching over 9 bases. This CDR3 spans 15 amino acids. The germline V gene has CDR1 SEHNR and CDR2 FQNEAQ (reference sequence). V gave up 3 bases and J gave up 1 base; unmatched junction bases: 2. In nucleotides, the CDR3 is TGTGCCAGCAGCTTTAGGACAGGGGGCACAGATACGCAGTATTTT. Protein sequence: CASSFRTGGTDTQYF.

J is TRBJ1-5 and V is TRBV20-1; possibly TRBD1 for D (5 bases). Trimming stripped 3 bases from V and 4 bases from J, with 16 bases between. In germline, CDR1 is DFQATT, CDR2 SNEGSKA (reference sequence). The CDR3 contains 15 residues. CDR3 sequence (DNA): TGCAGTGCTAGTGATCGAGTTCGGGGGAATCAGCCCCAGCATTTT. The encoded protein is CSASDRVRGNQPQHF.